This entry is about one T cell receptor (beta chain). Its cognate antigen is unknown. TCRdb's copy holds only in-frame clones and misses some; the assay was immunoSEQ multiplex PCR. The sample yields 80,000 to 95,000 clones, less than 90% seen once. This entry belongs to a study of graft-versus-host responses after intestinal transplantation. The CDR3 covers 15 residues. Germline-derived CDR1 and CDR2 are KGHSH and LQKENI. Trimming cost V 2 bases and J 2 bases; bases outside gene matches: 2. The sample consisted of unstimulated CD4+ T cells sorted from spleen or lymph node cells, taken before transplant. This chain connects TRBV18 to TRBJ2-5, with TRBD2 identical over 10 bases. This receptor was obtained from a human donor who was the organ donor for an intestinal transplant. As DNA, the CDR3 is TGTGCCAGCTCACCATGGACTAGCGGACAAGAGACCCAGTACTTC. It encodes CASSPWTSGQETQYF.